This T cell receptor (beta chain) was sequenced during a study of cytotoxic CD8 clonotypes in ibrutinib-treated CLL. In the study overall: Response samples were drawn at a median of approximately 11 months of treatment, range 6 to 36. Findings and caveats of the study: Circulating CD8+ T-cell counts were tracked by baseline clonality, which exceeded that of age-matched healthy donors. Under therapy, public clonotypes either contracted or stayed stable, and they were uncommon.

Frozen PBMC stocks contributed approximately 1.9 micrograms of genomic DNA to the TCR beta libraries. A remark on this clone: Antigen: not known.

Assay used: immunoSEQ multiplex PCR; TCRdb lists only in-frame clones, some missing. The table lists around 250,000 clones, 70% of them singletons. The TCR was taken from a human donor with chronic lymphocytic leukemia. The specimen comprised PBMCs, sampled after 24 months of ibrutinib treatment.

The CDR3 sequence is CASSPSGQGSNEQYF. For the CDR3, the DNA is TGTGCCAGCAGCCCCTCCGGACAGGGTTCGAACGAGCAGTACTTC. The rearrangement links TRBV7-2 to TRBJ2-7; 8 bases are shared with TRBD1. The V segment lost 5 bases and the J segment 5 bases; nucleotides outside the gene matches: 11. CDR3 size: 15 residues. CDR1 is SGHTA, CDR2 FQGNSA, per germline.